The TCR beta chain under discussion was sequenced for a study of tumor and adjacent non-tumor tissue in lung cancer (dated by TCRdb to the late 2010s). Study-wide context: The cohort included approximately 13 adenocarcinoma, 2 squamous cell carcinoma and 1 small cell lung cancer patients. Sequencing produced 130 million or so productive TCRbeta reads in total, an average of approximately 3.9 million reads per sample. For each patient, one tumor sample and one normal lung sample were taken, giving around 30 paired specimens that underwent TCRbeta CDR3 sequencing. Ages among the 15 or so patients ranged from roughly 31 to 76 years, there were roughly 10 men and 5 women, and disease was at TNM stage I to III. The study compared bulk TCRbeta repertoires from lung tumor tissue and matched distant non-tumor lung tissue of approximately 15 lung cancer patients.

RNA was isolated from bulk, unsorted tissue, and RNA quality was assessed with a NanoDrop ND-1000 and an Agilent 2100. The donors were newly diagnosed lung cancer patients admitted for thoracic surgery in China from August to November 2014 who had not received prior chemotherapy. Anyone who had undergone radiotherapy or chemotherapy before, or who had another cancer at the same time, was left out of the study. Pieces of surgical tissue measuring about 1-2 cm3 were kept in RNAlater solution and held at -80 degrees C until needed. The CDR3 contains 14 residues, cysteine and phenylalanine counted. Left in the record is the CDR3 DNA by itself, 42 bases read in frame from the first base. The germline V gene (reference sequence) specifies SEHNR as CDR1 and FQNEAQ as CDR2. What the study reported, not specific to this receptor: The methods do not name the sequencing platform or mention unique molecular identifiers. TCR diversity was significantly higher in younger patients, and higher tumor TCR diversity was associated with shorter overall and disease-free survival. The top 100 clones accounted for a significantly larger cumulative portion of the repertoire in normal lung than in tumor tissue. Tumor tissue showed significantly higher TCR diversity (inverse Simpson) than normal lung tissue, at roughly 390 vs 170 (P = 0.0075, Mann-Whitney U test). Peripheral blood was not sequenced, so blood TCRbeta repertoires in these lung cancer patients were not examined. With only about 16 patients in the cohort, the authors noted that larger samples and more detailed clinical data are needed.

Of note for this clonotype: Its antigen remains unidentified. Compared with germline, one end of the junction differs, possibly owing to a read error.

Receptor amplification or capture employed multiplex PCR. The reads were generated on an Illumina HiSeq 2500. TCRbeta libraries were built by three rounds of nested PCR using primers (Table S4), following protocols modified from ARM-PCR. PCR products of 200-500 bp were gel-excised and purified with the QIAquick gel extraction kit before sequencing. The published analysis was carried out like this. Reads were cleaned using Trimmomatic, were merged into complete CDR3 sequences using FLASH, and were assigned to V(D)J germline segments using MiTCR. Clonal diversity was computed as the inverse Simpson's index with VDJtools. A read counted as productive if the sequence was in-frame and lacked a premature stop codon. The public reads were run again by TCRdb, first through fastp at Q25 and then through MiXCR, and only productive beta chains were kept. For every CDR3 protein sequence, its rows merge into one entry that carries the most common genes and DNA. TCRdb's processing, not the authors', yielded these V and J calls. The sample table shows around 99,000 distinct CDR3 sequences, and roughly 80% are seen once. The biggest ten clones account for about 40% of the sample.

The rearranged segments are TRBV7-9 and TRBJ1-1; TRBD1 is possibly the D segment (6 matching bases). The sequence came from an older woman with non-small cell lung cancer. Sequenced material: lung tumor tissue. The CDR3 in this case is CASGLGGQTIDAFF. The nucleotides are TGTGCCAGCGGCTTAGGCGGACAGACCATTGATGCTTTCTTT.